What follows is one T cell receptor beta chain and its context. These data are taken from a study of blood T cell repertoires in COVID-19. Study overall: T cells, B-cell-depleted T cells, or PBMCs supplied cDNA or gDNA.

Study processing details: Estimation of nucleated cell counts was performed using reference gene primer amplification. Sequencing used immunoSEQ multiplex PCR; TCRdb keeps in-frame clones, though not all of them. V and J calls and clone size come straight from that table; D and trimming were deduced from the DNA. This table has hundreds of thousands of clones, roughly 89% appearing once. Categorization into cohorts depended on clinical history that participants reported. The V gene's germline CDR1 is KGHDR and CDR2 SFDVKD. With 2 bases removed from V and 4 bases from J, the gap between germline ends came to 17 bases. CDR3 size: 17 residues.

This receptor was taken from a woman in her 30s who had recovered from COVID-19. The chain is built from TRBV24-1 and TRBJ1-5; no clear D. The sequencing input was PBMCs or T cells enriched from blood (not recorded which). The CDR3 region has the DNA TGTGCCACCAGTGATTCGTTTAGCCCCCGAGAGAATCAGCCCCAGCATTTT. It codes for CATSDSFSPRENQPQHF.